This T cell receptor beta chain was observed in a study of shared clonotypes between healthy human individuals. General study results and limits: The study found lower generation probabilities in non-shared clonotypes than in those shared by all four donors. Only blood was sampled, and tissue TCR repertoires likely differ from blood ones.

Concerning this clone: Its antigen is still unknown.

The split of CD4+ cells yielded CD45RA+ naive and CD45RA-negative memory subsets. Sequenced by immunoSEQ multiplex PCR; TCRdb stores in-frame clones only, minus some. The sample includes 2,500,000 or so clones, roughly 92% seen only once; the top ten take 0.37%. This CDR3 region has 15 residues. Germline trimming cut 3 bases from V and 3 bases from J; bases unmatched to any gene: 7. CDR1 and CDR2 from the germline V gene are MDHEN and SYDVKM. This receptor was taken from a man aged 18 to 35 in good health. Some clones in this sample may be carry-over from other donors' samples. The gene calls are TRBV28 and TRBJ1-1; 7 nucleotides match TRBD1. The sequenced sample was naive CD4+ T cells from PBMCs. Subset in this sample: CD45RA+ positively selected. Here the CDR3 reads CASSFPRQGYTEAFF. Written as DNA, the CDR3 is TGTGCCAGCAGTTTCCCTCGACAGGGATACACTGAAGCTTTCTTT.